This passage covers 28 T cell receptor beta chains from one sample sequenced in a study of cytomegalovirus exposure and HLA in healthy donors. The PCR employed 60 Vbeta primers together with 13 Jbeta primers. TCRdb's table, derived via immunoSEQ multiplex PCR, lists solely in-frame clones and lacks some. The table has some 180,000 clones, roughly 13% seen once; the top ten hold approximately 8.3%. The sample consisted of PBMCs. The receptors were sampled from a man aged 50-59 years in good health and CMV-seropositive.

The CDR3 DNA sequence: TGTGCCAGCAGCCTAGAAGTTAACAGCGGTGGCACAGATACGCAGTATTTT. Its translation: CASSLEVNSGGTDTQYF. The chain combines TRBV5-4 with TRBJ2-3, with D possibly matching TRBD2 (5 bases). Trimming shortened V by 4 bases and J by 1 base, and 19 bases separated the two germline ends. Germline V gives CDR1 SGHNT, CDR2 YYREEE (reference sequence). CDR3 length: 17 amino acids.

This clone appeared a few times. The gene calls are TRBV13 and TRBJ2-7; 8 nucleotides line up with TRBD2. This CDR3 has 16 residues. With V trimmed by 5 bases and J by 1 base, 10 bases remained unmatched. Germline-derived CDR1 and CDR2 are PRHDT and FYEKMQ (reference sequence). The CDR3 nucleotides are TGTGCCAGCAGCCCGGGGGGGGGAGGGGGATCCTACGAGCAGTACTTC. Translating gives CASSPGGGGGSYEQYF.

The gene calls are TRBV27 and TRBJ1-5, with 10 bases identical to TRBD1. V shed 6 bases, J shed 6 bases, and the junction held 5 bases outside the gene matches. The germline V gene encodes CDR1 MNHEY and CDR2 SMNVEV (reference sequence). The CDR3 sequence is 14 residues long. CDR3 sequence (DNA): TGTGCCAGCAGCTTGACAGGGGGCCTTCAGCCCCAGCATTTT. It yields the protein CASSLTGGLQPQHF.

The chain uses TRBV4-1 and TRBJ2-5, with a weak D call TRBD1 (5 bases). V gave up 3 bases and J gave up 5 bases, with 10 bases separating them. The CDR3 covers 13 residues. CDR1 is MGHRA, CDR2 YSYEKL, per germline. CDR3 nucleotides: TGCGCCAGCAGCCAGGGGCTCGGGGAGACCCAGTACTTC. Its translation is CASSQGLGETQYF.

The sample holds a few counts of this clone. V is TRBV6-5 and J is TRBJ2-5, with 7 bases that match TRBD1. V shed 2 bases and J 5 bases; nucleotides not matched to a gene: 11. This CDR3 contains 16 residues. Germline CDR1 MNHEY, CDR2 SVGAGI. The CDR3, as DNA: TGTGCCAGCAGTTACCCCTTGGCAGGGGGTGAGGAGACCCAGTACTTC. Its translation: CASSYPLAGGEETQYF.

This clone was seen a handful of times. The genes are TRBV29-1 and TRBJ2-3, with D maybe TRBD1 (5 bases). Germline CDR1 SQVTM, CDR2 ANQGSEA. The CDR3 has 14 amino acids. Trimming left V 2 bases short and J 2 bases short, with 11 bases between. The chain's CDR3 is CSVEKRGFTDTQYF. The CDR3 DNA follows: TGCAGCGTTGAAAAAAGGGGATTCACAGATACGCAGTATTTT.

The chain recombines TRBV6-5 with TRBJ1-2, with D possibly TRBD1 on 6 matching bases. The CDR3 spans 12 residues. V was trimmed by 1 base and J by 10 bases, leaving 10 bases between them. Germline V CDR1 and CDR2: MNHEY, SVGAGI. CDR3 in amino acids: CASSYLGADYTF. CDR3 nucleotide sequence: TGTGCCAGCAGTTACTTGGGGGCTGACTACACCTTC.

The chain carries TRBV15 and TRBJ2-7; 10 nucleotides match TRBD1. CDR1 is LNHNV and CDR2 is YYDKDF in the germline V gene (reference sequence). The ends lost 7 bases at V and 2 bases at J; junction bases unmatched: 2. The CDR3 has 13 residues. The CDR3 spells CATTGTGAYEQYF. The CDR3 DNA reads TGTGCCACCACCGGGACAGGGGCCTACGAGCAGTACTTC.

This clone was detected only a few times. The gene calls are TRBV5-6 and TRBJ2-7; TRBD1 aligns across 9 bases. This CDR3 is built from 16 residues. V was pared by 1 base and J by 2 bases, with 7 bases of the junction left unmatched. The germline CDR1 and CDR2 sequences are SGHDT and YYEEEE. The CDR3 spells CASSLSSTGGTYEQYF. CDR3 nucleotide sequence: TGTGCCAGCAGCTTGTCGTCGACAGGGGGTACCTACGAGCAGTACTTC.

The table lists this clone with a few counts. The chain joins TRBV7-8 to TRBJ1-2, with D possibly matching TRBD1 (5 bases). Germline loops: CDR1 SGHVS, CDR2 FQNEAQ. The CDR3 length is 13 residues. Trimming took off 5 bases at V and 2 bases at J, with 9 bases between the two ends. CDR3 amino acids: CASSPDSNYGYTF. CDR3 bases: TGTGCCAGCAGCCCCGACAGCAACTATGGCTACACCTTC.

This clone was detected a few times. J is TRBJ2-3 and V is TRBV6-5; a possible D gene is TRBD1 (6 bases). The CDR3 runs to 15 residues. Germline V gene data show CDR1 as MNHEY and CDR2 as SVGAGI. The germline V and J ends were trimmed by 6 bases and 2 bases, with 15 bases remaining between them. The CDR3 is CASRQGWGLTDTQYF. DNA for the CDR3: TGTGCCAGCAGGCAGGGGTGGGGGCTCACAGATACGCAGTATTTT.

The chain couples TRBV9 to TRBJ1-6; D gene ambiguous. Germline V gives CDR1 SGDLS, CDR2 YYNGEE. V was shortened by 0 bases and J by 0 bases, with 10 bases between the two germline ends. The CDR3 is 17 amino acids. CDR3 region: CASSVEAASSYNSPLHF. In DNA form, the CDR3 reads TGTGCCAGCAGCGTAGAGGCAGCTAGCTCCTATAATTCACCCCTCCACTTT.

The gene calls are TRBV28 and TRBJ2-7, with 7 bases aligning to TRBD1. CDR1 and CDR2 (germline): MDHEN, SYDVKM. J gave up 1 base and V 7 bases, and 13 bases lay outside the gene matches. The CDR3 extends over 16 amino acids. CDR3 DNA sequence: TGTGCCAGCACCATCCTTGCCGGGACAGATTCCTACGAGCAGTACGTC. Protein product: CASTILAGTDSYEQYV.

This clone occurred a few times. The gene calls are TRBV7-2 and TRBJ1-4; unclear D gene. V lost 7 bases and J lost 3, with 18 bases in between. The CDR3 is 16 residues long. The V gene's germline CDR1 is SGHTA and CDR2 FQGNSA. The CDR3 region is CASTLEPGSPNEKLFF. CDR3 bases: TGTGCCAGCACCCTAGAACCGGGTTCCCCTAATGAAAAACTGTTTTTT.

There are a few counts of this clone. Its ends do not fully match the called genes, so a read error is possible. The chain uses TRBV7-7 and TRBJ2-7; 9 bases are a match to TRBD1. Germline CDR1 is SSHAT and CDR2 is FNYEAQ (reference sequence). The CDR3 contains 13 residues. This CDR3 is CASSIDRGGEQYF. In DNA, the CDR3 is TGTGCTAGCAGCATCGACAGGGGGGGGGAGCAGTACTTC.

The J gene is TRBJ2-5, the V gene TRBV2, with 7 bases that match TRBD1. V dropped 6 bases and J dropped 5; count of bases not matched to a gene: 12. CDR1 is SNHLY, CDR2 FYNNEI, per germline. There are 15 residues in the CDR3. The CDR3 bases are TGTGCCAGCAGCGCTGCGACAGGGCCCGCCGAGACCCAGTACTTC. This gives the protein CASSAATGPAETQYF.

This CDR3 is CASSPGGTTQYF. The CDR3 DNA sequence: TGTGCCAGCAGCCCAGGGGGGACTACGCAGTATTTT. V usage is TRBV7-2 and J usage is TRBJ2-3, with D possibly TRBD1 on 7 matching bases. The CDR3 sequence is 12 residues long. V dropped 5 bases and J dropped 8 bases, with 11 bases sitting between them. Germline CDR1 reads SGHTA; CDR2 reads FQGNSA.

The chain has TRBV23-1 and TRBJ2-7; TRBD1 agrees at 10 bases. TRBV23-1 is designated an ORF whose function remains uncertain. This CDR3 contains 14 residues. The J segment lost 4 bases and the V segment lost 6 bases, leaving 6 bases of the junction unmatched. The CDR3 sequence: CASRRQGARYEQYV. The CDR3 region has the DNA TGCGCCAGCAGACGACAGGGGGCGCGGTACGAGCAGTACGTC.

The CDR3 bases are TGTGCCAGCAGTGAAGGGAGGGCAGATACGCAGTATTTT. This translates into CASSEGRADTQYF. The genes are TRBV25-1 and TRBJ2-3; 7 nucleotides agree with TRBD2. Germline V lookup: CDR1 MGHDK, CDR2 SYGVNS. Unmatched junction bases numbered 0, after V lost 2 bases and J lost 4 bases. The CDR3 runs to 13 residues.

This clone has more than one count but fewer than ten. The chain couples TRBV28 to TRBJ1-6; maybe TRBD1 (5 bases). Germline assignment: CDR1 MDHEN and CDR2 SYDVKM. The ends were cut back, 3 bases at V and 5 bases at J, with 14 bases in the middle. This CDR3 region has 16 residues. CDR3 sequence: CASSFLSAGNNSPLHF. The CDR3 coding sequence is TGTGCCAGCAGTTTTCTCTCTGCAGGGAATAATTCACCCCTCCACTTT.

In its sample, this clone was seen a few times. Mismatch with germline at one junction end may stem from a read error. The genes are TRBV2 and TRBJ1-5, with 12 bases fitting TRBD1. Germline lookup yields CDR1 SNHLY and CDR2 FYNNEI. CDR3 length: 15 residues. CDR3 loop: CASSGGQGAGQPQNF. For the CDR3, the DNA is TGTGCCAGCAGTGGGGGACAGGGGGCTGGACAGCCCCAGAATTTT. Drawing the rest from reference TRBV2 and TRBJ1-5, the complete variable domain is EPEVTQTPSHQVTQMGQEVILRCVPISNHLYFYWYRQILGQKVEFLVSFYNNEISEKSEIFDDQFSVERPDGSNFTLKIRSTKLEDSAMYFCASSGGQGAGQPQNFGDGTRLSIL.

The V and J genes are TRBV6-6 and TRBJ2-7, with D perhaps matching TRBD1 (6 bases). Trimming pared 3 bases from V and 5 bases from J, leaving 14 bases between. The CDR3 contains 14 residues. Germline CDR1 and CDR2: MNHNY and SVGAGI (reference sequence). The CDR3 DNA sequence: TGTGCCAGCAGTTATACCCCTCCAGGGGACGAGCAGTACTTC. This gives the protein CASSYTPPGDEQYF.

This clone came up a few times. The rearrangement joins TRBV2 to TRBJ2-5, with D tentatively TRBD2 (7 bases). This CDR3 has 16 amino acids. V lost 6 bases and J lost 5, with 22 bases in between. Germline CDR1 is SNHLY and CDR2 is FYNNEI. CDR3 sequence reads: CASSPGGGGKWETQYF. The DNA of the CDR3 is TGTGCCAGCAGCCCCGGAGGGGGGGGGAAGTGGGAGACCCAGTACTTC. Based on the CDR3 plus reference TRBV2 and TRBJ2-5, the full variable domain is EPEVTQTPSHQVTQMGQEVILRCVPISNHLYFYWYRQILGQKVEFLVSFYNNEISEKSEIFDDQFSVERPDGSNFTLKIRSTKLEDSAMYFCASSPGGGGKWETQYFGPGTRLLVL.

This clone was seen a handful of times. The DNA of the CDR3 is TGTGCCAGCAGCTTAGCCGGACTCACCGGGGAGCTGTTTTTT. This encodes CASSLAGLTGELFF. The gene calls are TRBV7-9 and TRBJ2-2; a possible D gene is TRBD2 (5 bases). V gave up 0 bases and J gave up 4 bases, with 6 bases separating them. From germline, CDR1 is SEHNR and CDR2 FQNEAQ (reference sequence). This CDR3 region has 14 residues.

This clone has only a few counts. The rearrangement joins TRBV7-9 to TRBJ2-3, with TRBD1 matching over 7 bases. This CDR3 has 12 amino acids. Germline lookup yields CDR1 SEHNR and CDR2 FQNEAQ (reference sequence). J lost 2 bases, V lost 10 bases, and 3 bases had no gene match. CDR3 region: CATGTATDTQYF. Here the CDR3 DNA reads TGTGCCACCGGGACAGCCACAGATACGCAGTATTTT.

This chain joins TRBV19 and TRBJ2-7; D perhaps matches TRBD1 (5 bases). The germline gives CDR1 LNHDA, CDR2 SQIVND (reference sequence). Trimming removed 6 bases from V and 0 bases from J, with 9 bases in between. The CDR3 covers 13 residues. CDR3 nucleotides: TGTGCCAGTAGCAGGGCGAGCTCCTACGAGCAGTACTTC. It specifies CASSRASSYEQYF.

In this sample, this clone turned up a few times. CDR3 coding DNA: TGTGCCAGCAGTTTAGGGCCCCTCGGACAGCCCCAGCATTTT. Residues: CASSLGPLGQPQHF. This chain connects TRBV27 to TRBJ1-5, with D unclear. Germline CDR1 reads MNHEY; CDR2 reads SMNVEV (reference sequence). The CDR3 consists of 14 residues. The ends were cut back, 2 bases at V and 7 bases at J, with 12 bases in the middle.

This clone was picked up many times. The chain carries TRBV5-6 and TRBJ1-2; the D is unclear. Trimming removed 4 bases at V and 7 bases at J, with 20 bases between. CDR3 length equals 15 residues. Germline CDR1 SGHDT, CDR2 YYEEEE. CDR3 protein: CASSPPRRGSGGYTF. The CDR3 DNA sequence: TGTGCCAGCAGCCCACCCCGGCGCGGGAGCGGTGGCTACACCTTC.